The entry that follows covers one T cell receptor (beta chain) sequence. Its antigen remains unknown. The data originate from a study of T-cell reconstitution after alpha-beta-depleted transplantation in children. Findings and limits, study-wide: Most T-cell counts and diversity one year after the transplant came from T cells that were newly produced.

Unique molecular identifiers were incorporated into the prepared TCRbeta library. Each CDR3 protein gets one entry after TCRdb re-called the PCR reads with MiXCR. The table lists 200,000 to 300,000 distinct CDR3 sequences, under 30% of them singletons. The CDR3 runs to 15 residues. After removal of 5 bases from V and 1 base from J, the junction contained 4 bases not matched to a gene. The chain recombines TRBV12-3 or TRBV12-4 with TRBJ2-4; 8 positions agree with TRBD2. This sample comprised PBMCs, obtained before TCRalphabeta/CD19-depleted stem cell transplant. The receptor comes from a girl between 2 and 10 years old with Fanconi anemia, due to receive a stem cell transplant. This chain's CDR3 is CASSPRLAAKNIQYF. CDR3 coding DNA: TGTGCCAGCAGTCCCCGACTAGCGGCCAAAAACATTCAGTACTTC.